Here is one TCR beta chain with its context. Its cognate antigen is unknown. This entry comes from a study of lymphopenia after photon versus proton radiotherapy. Study-wide results and limits: Proton therapy kept repertoires fairly stable, unlike photons, which gained effector/memory cells.

V lost 2 bases and J 4 bases, leaving 18 bases between the germline ends. The CDR3 runs 16 residues. Germline CDR1 and CDR2: LGHNA and YSLEER. Clones were sequenced by immunoSEQ multiplex PCR, and TCRdb holds only the in-frame ones, with some missing. The sample carries some 31,000 clones, over 75% recorded once. The source was peripheral blood, collected from a patient treated with proton-based radiotherapy. The sequence derives from a woman in her 70s with pancreatic cancer. This sequence joins TRBV4-3 and TRBJ2-7; tentative D call: TRBD2 (6 bases). The CDR3: CASSQSQGLRQYEQYF. The CDR3 region has the DNA TGCGCCAGCAGCCAATCCCAGGGACTCAGGCAATACGAGCAGTACTTC.